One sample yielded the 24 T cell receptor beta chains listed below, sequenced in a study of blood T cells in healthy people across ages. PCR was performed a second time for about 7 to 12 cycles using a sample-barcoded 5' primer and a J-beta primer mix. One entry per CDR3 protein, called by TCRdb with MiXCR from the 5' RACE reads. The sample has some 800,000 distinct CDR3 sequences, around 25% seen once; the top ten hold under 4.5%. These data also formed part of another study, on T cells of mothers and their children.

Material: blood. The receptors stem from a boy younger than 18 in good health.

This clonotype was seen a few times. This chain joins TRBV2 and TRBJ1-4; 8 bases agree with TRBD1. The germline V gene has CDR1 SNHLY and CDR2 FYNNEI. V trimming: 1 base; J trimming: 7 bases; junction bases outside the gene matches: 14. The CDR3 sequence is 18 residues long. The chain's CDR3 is CASSEGGAGGAIGEKLFF. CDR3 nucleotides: TGTGCCAGCAGTGAAGGGGGAGCAGGGGGCGCGATAGGTGAAAAACTGTTTTTT.

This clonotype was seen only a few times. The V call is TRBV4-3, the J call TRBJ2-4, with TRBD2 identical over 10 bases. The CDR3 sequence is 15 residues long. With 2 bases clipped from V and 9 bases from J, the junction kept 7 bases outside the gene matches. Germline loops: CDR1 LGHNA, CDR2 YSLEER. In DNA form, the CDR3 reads TGCGCCAGCAGCCAAACTAGCGGGATGGGCGGCATTCAGTACTTC. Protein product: CASSQTSGMGGIQYF.

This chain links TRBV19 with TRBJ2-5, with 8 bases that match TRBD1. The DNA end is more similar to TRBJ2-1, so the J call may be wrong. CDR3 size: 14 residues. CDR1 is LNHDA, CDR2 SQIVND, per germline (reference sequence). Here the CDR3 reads CASRMEQGVSEQFF. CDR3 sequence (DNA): TGTGCCAGTAGAATGGAACAGGGGGTAAGTGAGCAGTTCTTC.

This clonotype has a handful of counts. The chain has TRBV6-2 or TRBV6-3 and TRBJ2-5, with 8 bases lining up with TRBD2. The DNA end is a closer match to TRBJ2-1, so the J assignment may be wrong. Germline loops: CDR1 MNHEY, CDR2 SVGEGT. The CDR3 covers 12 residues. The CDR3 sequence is CASGDSGVRQFF. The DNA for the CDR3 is TGTGCCAGCGGGGATAGCGGGGTGCGGCAGTTCTTC.

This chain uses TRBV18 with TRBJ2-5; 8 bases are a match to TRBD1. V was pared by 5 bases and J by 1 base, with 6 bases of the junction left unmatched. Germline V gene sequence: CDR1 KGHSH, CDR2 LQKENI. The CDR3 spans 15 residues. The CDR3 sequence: CASSATDRGQETQYF. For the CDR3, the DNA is TGTGCCAGCTCAGCTACCGACAGGGGCCAAGAGACCCAGTACTTC.

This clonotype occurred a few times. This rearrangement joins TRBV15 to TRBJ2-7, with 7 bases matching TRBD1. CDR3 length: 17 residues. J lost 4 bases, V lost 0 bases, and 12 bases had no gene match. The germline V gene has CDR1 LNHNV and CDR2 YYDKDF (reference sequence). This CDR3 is CATSRDLMRDRIYEQYF. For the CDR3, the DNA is TGTGCCACCAGCAGAGATCTTATGAGGGACAGAATATACGAGCAGTACTTC.

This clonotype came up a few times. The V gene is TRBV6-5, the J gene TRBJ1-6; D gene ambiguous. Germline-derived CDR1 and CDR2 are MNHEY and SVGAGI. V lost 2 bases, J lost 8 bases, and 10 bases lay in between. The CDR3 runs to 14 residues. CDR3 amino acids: CASSYGDADSPLHF. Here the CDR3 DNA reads TGTGCCAGCAGTTACGGGGATGCGGATTCACCCCTCCACTTT.

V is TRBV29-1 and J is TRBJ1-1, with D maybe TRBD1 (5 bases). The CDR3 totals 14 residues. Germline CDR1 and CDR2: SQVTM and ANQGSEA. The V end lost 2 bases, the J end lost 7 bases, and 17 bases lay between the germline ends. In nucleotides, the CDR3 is TGCAGCGTTGAACGGACCGTGGGGAGGGGTGAAGCTTTCTTT. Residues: CSVERTVGRGEAFF.

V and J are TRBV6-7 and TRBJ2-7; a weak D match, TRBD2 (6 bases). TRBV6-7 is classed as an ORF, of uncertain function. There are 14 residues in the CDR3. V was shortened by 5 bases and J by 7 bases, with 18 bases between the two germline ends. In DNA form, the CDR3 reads TGTGCCAGCAGTACAGCCGGGACTCGCTTTGAGCAGTACTTC. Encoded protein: CASSTAGTRFEQYF.

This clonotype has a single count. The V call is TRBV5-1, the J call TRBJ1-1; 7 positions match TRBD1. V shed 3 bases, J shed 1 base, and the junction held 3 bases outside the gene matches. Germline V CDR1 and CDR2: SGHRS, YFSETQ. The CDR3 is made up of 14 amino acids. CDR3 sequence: CASSSNRGNTEAFF. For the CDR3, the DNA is TGCGCCAGCAGCTCGAACAGGGGGAACACTGAAGCTTTCTTT. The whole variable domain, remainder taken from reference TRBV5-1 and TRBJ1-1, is KAGVTQTPRYLIKTRGQQVTLSCSPISGHRSVSWYQQTPGQGLQFLFEYFSETQRNKGNFPGRFSGRQFSNSRSEMNVSTLELGDSALYLCASSSNRGNTEAFFGQGTRLTVV.

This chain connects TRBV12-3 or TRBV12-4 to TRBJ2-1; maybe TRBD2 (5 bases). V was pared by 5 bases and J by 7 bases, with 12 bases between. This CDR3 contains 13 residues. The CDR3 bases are TGTGCCAGCAGTCCTGGGGTAGCGAATGAGCAGTTCTTC. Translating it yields CASSPGVANEQFF.

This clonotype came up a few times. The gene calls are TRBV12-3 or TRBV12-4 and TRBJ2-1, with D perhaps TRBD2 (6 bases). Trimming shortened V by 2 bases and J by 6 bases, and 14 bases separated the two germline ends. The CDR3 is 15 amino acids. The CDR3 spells CASSLKLGLTNEQFF. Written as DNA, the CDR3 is TGTGCCAGCAGTTTAAAGTTGGGACTGACCAATGAGCAGTTCTTC.

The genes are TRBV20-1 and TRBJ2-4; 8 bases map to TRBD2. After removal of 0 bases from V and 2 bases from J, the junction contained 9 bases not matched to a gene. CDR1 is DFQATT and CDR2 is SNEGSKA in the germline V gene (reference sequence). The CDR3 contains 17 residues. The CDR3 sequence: CSARDFSSGGSKNIQYF. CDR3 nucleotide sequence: TGCAGTGCTAGAGATTTTTCATCGGGGGGGTCCAAAAACATTCAGTACTTC.

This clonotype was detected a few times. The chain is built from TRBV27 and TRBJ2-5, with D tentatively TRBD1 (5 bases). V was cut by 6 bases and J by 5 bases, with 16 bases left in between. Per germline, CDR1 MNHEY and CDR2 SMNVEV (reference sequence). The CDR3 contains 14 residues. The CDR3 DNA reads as TGTGCCAGCAGGCCCGGGCCCCGACAGGAGACCCAGTACTTC. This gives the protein CASRPGPRQETQYF.

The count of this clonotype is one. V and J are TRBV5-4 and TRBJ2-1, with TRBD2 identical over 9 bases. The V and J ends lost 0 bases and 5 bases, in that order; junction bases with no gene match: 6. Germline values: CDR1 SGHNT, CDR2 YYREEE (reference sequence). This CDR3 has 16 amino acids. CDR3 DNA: TGTGCCAGCAGCTTGGGGCGGGGGGGCTCAAACAATGAGCAGTTCTTC. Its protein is CASSLGRGGSNNEQFF.

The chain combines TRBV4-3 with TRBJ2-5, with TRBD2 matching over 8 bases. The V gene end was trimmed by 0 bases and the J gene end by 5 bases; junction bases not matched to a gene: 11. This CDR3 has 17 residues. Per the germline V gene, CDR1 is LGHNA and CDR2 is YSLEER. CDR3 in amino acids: CASSQDRSGGPQETQYF. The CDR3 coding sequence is TGCGCCAGCAGCCAAGATAGGAGCGGGGGCCCTCAGGAGACCCAGTACTTC.

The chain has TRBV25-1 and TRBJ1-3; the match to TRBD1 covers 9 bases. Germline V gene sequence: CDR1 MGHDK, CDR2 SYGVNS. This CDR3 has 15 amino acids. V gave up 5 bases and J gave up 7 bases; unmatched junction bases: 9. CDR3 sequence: CASSPPGQGGNTIYF. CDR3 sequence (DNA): TGTGCCAGCAGTCCCCCGGGACAGGGCGGCAACACCATATATTTT. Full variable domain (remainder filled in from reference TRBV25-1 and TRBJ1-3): EADIYQTPRYLVIGTGKKITLECSQTMGHDKMYWYQQDPGMELHLIHYSYGVNSTEKGDLSSESTVSRIRTEHFPLTLESARPSHTSQYLCASSPPGQGGNTIYFGEGSWLTVV.

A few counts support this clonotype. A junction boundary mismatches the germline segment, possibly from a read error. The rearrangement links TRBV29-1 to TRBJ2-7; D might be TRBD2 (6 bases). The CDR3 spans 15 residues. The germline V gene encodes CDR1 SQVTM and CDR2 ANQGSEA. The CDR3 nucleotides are TGCAGCGCCGGGGAGGCTTACACACGGGGCTACGGGCAGTACTTC. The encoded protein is CSAGEAYTRGYGQYF.

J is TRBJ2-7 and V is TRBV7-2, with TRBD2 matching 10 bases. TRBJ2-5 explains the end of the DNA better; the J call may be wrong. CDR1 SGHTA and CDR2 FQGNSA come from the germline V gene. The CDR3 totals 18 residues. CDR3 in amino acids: CASSLSELAGDTRETQYF. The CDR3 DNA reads TGTGCCAGCAGCTTATCGGAGCTAGCGGGGGATACAAGAGAGACCCAGTACTTC.

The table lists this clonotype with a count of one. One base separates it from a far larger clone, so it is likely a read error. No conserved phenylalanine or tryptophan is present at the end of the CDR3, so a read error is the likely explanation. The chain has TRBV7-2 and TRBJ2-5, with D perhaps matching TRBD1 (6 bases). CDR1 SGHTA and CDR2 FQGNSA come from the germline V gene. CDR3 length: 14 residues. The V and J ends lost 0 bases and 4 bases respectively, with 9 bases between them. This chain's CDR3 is CASSLAGAGETQYY. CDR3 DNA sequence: TGTGCCAGCAGCTTAGCGGGGGCAGGAGAGACCCAGTACTAC.

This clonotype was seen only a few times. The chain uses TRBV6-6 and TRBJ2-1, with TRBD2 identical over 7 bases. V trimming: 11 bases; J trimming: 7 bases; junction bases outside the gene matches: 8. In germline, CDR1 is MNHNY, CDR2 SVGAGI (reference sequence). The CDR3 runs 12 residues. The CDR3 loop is CAGGREFNEQFF. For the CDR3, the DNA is TGTGCCGGAGGGCGGGAGTTTAATGAGCAGTTCTTC.

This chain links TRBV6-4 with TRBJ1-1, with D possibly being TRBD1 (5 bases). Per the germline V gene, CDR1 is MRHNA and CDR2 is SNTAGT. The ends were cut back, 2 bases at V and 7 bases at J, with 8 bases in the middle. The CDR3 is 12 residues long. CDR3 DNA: TGTGCCAGCAGTGACGGGGGTGGTGAAGCTTTCTTT. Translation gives CASSDGGGEAFF.

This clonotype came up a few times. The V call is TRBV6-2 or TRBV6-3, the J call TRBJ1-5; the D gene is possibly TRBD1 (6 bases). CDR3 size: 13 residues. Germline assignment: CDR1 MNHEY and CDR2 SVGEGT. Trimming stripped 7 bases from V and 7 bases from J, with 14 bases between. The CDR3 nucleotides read TGTGCCAGCACAAACCAGGGGCCCCAGCCCCAGCATTTT. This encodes CASTNQGPQPQHF.

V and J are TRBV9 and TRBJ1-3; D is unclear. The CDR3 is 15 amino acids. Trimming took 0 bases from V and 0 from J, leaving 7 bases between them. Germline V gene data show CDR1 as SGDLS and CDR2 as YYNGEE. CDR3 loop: CASSVGRLSGNTIYF. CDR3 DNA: TGTGCCAGCAGCGTAGGACGGCTCTCTGGAAACACCATATATTTT.